One T cell receptor (beta chain) is described in this entry. Its antigen remains unknown. The record originates from a study of T-cell reconstitution after alpha-beta-depleted transplantation in children. TCRbeta library construction was performed incorporating unique molecular identifiers. Each CDR3 protein is one row after TCRdb ran MiXCR on the PCR reads. Counted here are about 590,000 distinct CDR3 sequences, over 10% occurring once; the ten biggest clones make up 2.2%. General study results and limits: Several hundred rapidly expanded clones from non-depleted graft cells reportedly supplied alpha-beta T cells about two months post-transplant.

V shed 6 bases, J shed 1 base, and the junction held 5 bases outside the gene matches. CDR1 is MNHEY, CDR2 SVGEGT, per germline. The CDR3 totals 16 residues. J is TRBJ2-7 and V is TRBV6-2 or TRBV6-3; TRBD2 agrees at 14 bases. The sequence derives from a male patient younger than 18 who had a stem cell transplant for acute myeloid leukemia, so the T cells may come from the graft donor. The starting material was PBMCs, mostly from graft donor cells, obtained 360 days after TCRalphabeta/CD19-depleted stem cell transplant. In nucleotides, the CDR3 is TGTGCCAGCAGGGGACTAGCGGGAGTTCAGTCCTACGAGCAGTACTTC. This encodes CASRGLAGVQSYEQYF.